These T cell receptor beta chains were read from a single sample in a study of blood T cell repertoires in COVID-19. Profiled with immunoSEQ multiplex PCR; TCRdb holds only in-frame clones, not every one. Of 170,000 or so clones in the sample, around nine tenths were seen once. Sequencing input: peripheral blood. The receptors originated from a man in his forties with active or convalescent COVID-19. The CDR3 runs from the conserved cysteine through the conserved F or W. D genes are given only for firm matches. The size of a clone is reported for some rows only, either as once, few or many, or as a class for expanded clones.

cdr3_nt | cdr3_aa | d_call | cdr3_length | j_call | v_call | clone_size
TGTGCCAGCAGTGAACAGGGAGGGGGTCAGCCCCAGCATTTT | CASSEQGGGQPQHF | NA | 14 | TRBJ1-5 | TRBV6-1 | NA
TGCAGCGTTGAAGACCGAACGGGACAGGGCATCCCCTACAATGAGCAGTTCTTC | CSVEDRTGQGIPYNEQFF | TRBD1 | 18 | TRBJ2-1 | TRBV29-1 | once
TGTGCCAGCAGTTCGGACAGGGAGGCTGAAAAACTGTTTTTT | CASSSDREAEKLFF | TRBD1 | 14 | TRBJ1-4 | TRBV27 | NA
TGTGCCAGCAGCTTACCGGCCCCTAGCGTTGACTACGAGCAGTACTTC | CASSLPAPSVDYEQYF | NA | 16 | TRBJ2-7 | TRBV7-9 | NA
TGTGCCAGCTCCCCGGGACAGGGTCTGTATGGCTACACCTTC | CASSPGQGLYGYTF | TRBD1 | 14 | TRBJ1-2 | TRBV18 | NA
TGTGCCAGCAGCCTAAGCCAGGGTAGGACTGAAGCTTTCTTT | CASSLSQGRTEAFF | NA | 14 | TRBJ1-1 | TRBV7-9 | NA
TGTGCCTGGAGTGTATGGGACAGGGCCAATCAGCCCCAGCATTTT | CAWSVWDRANQPQHF | TRBD1 | 15 | TRBJ1-5 | TRBV30 | NA
TGTGCCAGCAGCCACTCCTGGGGCGGGGGAGGCACCGGGGAGCTGTTTTTT | CASSHSWGGGGTGELFF | TRBD2 | 17 | TRBJ2-2 | TRBV3-1/TRBV3-2 | NA
TGCGCCAGCAGCTTGGAGACAGTAGCTAAGACTGAAGCTTTCTTT | CASSLETVAKTEAFF | NA | 15 | TRBJ1-1 | TRBV5-1 | few
TGTGCCAGCTCACCAACCCTCTTGGCTAGCGCCGAGCAGTACTTC | CASSPTLLASAEQYF | NA | 15 | TRBJ2-7 | TRBV18 | NA
TGTGCCACAAGACACGGGGGGGCCGACAATGAGCAGTTCTTC | CATRHGGADNEQFF | TRBD2 | 14 | TRBJ2-1 | TRBV15 | NA
TGTGCCAGCAGTGAGATGTACAGCACTGAAGCTTTCTTT | CASSEMYSTEAFF | NA | 13 | TRBJ1-1 | TRBV6-1 | NA
TGTGCCACCAGTGATCTACAGGACACTGAAGCTTTCTTT | CATSDLQDTEAFF | NA | 13 | TRBJ1-1 | TRBV24-1 | NA
TGCGCCAGCAGCTTGGGGGGGCTAGAGACCCAGTACTTC | CASSLGGLETQYF | NA | 13 | TRBJ2-5 | TRBV5-1 | few
TGTGCCGTTAGCCGACAGAGCAGCGGGGAGCTGTTTTTT | CAVSRQSSGELFF | NA | 13 | TRBJ2-2 | TRBV3-1/TRBV3-2 | NA
TGTGCCAGCAGCTTAGCGAGCGGGGGGGTGGAGACCCAGTACTTC | CASSLASGGVETQYF | TRBD2 | 15 | TRBJ2-5 | TRBV7-2 | NA
TGTGCCAGCAGCTTGATGGACAGGGACGACTACGAGCAGTACTTC | CASSLMDRDDYEQYF | TRBD1 | 15 | TRBJ2-7 | TRBV5-6 | NA
TGTGCCAGCCGGGACAGAATCACAGATACGCAGTATTTT | CASRDRITDTQYF | TRBD1 | 13 | TRBJ2-3 | TRBV3-1/TRBV3-2 | NA
TGCGCCAGCAGCGCGTCCGGGACAGACTACAATGAGCAGTTCTTC | CASSASGTDYNEQFF | TRBD1 | 15 | TRBJ2-1 | TRBV5-1 | NA
TGTGCCAGCAGCCAAGGGCGCAGGGTCGCTGAGCAGTTCTTC | CASSQGRRVAEQFF | NA | 14 | TRBJ2-1 | TRBV3-1/TRBV3-2 | NA
TGTGCCAGCAGTGTTGGACAAATAAGCTCTGGAAACACCATATATTTT | CASSVGQISSGNTIYF | NA | 16 | TRBJ1-3 | TRBV2 | few
TGTGCCAGCAGTGAAAACAGGGACAATCAGCCCCAGCATTTT | CASSENRDNQPQHF | NA | 14 | TRBJ1-5 | TRBV2 | NA
TGTGCCAGATATACCGGGACAGCGTGCTACGAGCAGTACTTC | CARYTGTACYEQYF | TRBD1 | 14 | TRBJ2-7 | TRBV7-9 | once
TGTGCCAGCAGCTTAGTTCCGGGGATCTATGGCTACACCTTC | CASSLVPGIYGYTF | NA | 14 | TRBJ1-2 | TRBV7-2 | NA
TGTGCCAGCAGCTGGGCCGGACTAGCGGGGGGGCCCAACGATGAGCAGTTCTTC | CASSWAGLAGGPNDEQFF | TRBD2 | 18 | TRBJ2-1 | TRBV5-5 | NA
TGTGCCAGCAGCTTAGTTGGGGGCCATGGATATTTT | CASSLVGGHGYF | NA | 12 | TRBJ1-3 | TRBV13 | NA
TGTGCCAGCAGCTTAGCACGGGGGGCAAGATGGGAAAAACTGTTTTTT | CASSLARGARWEKLFF | NA | 16 | TRBJ1-4 | TRBV11-3 | NA
TGTGCCAGCAGCCAAGAAAACAAGAACACTGAAGCTTTCTTT | CASSQENKNTEAFF | NA | 14 | TRBJ1-1 | TRBV3-1/TRBV3-2 | NA